This T cell receptor beta chain was identified in a study of OX40 agonist ivuxolimab in advanced cancers. The protocol was immunoSEQ multiplex PCR, while the TCRdb copy is restricted to in-frame clones and leaves out a portion. This repertoire shows 70,000 or so clones, around 89% found once; its top ten account for more than 9%. Germline assignment: CDR1 MNHNS and CDR2 SASEGT. Trimming left V 8 bases short and J 4 bases short, with 9 bases between. CDR3 length: 12 residues. The receptor comes from an adult with an advanced solid tumor such as melanoma, head and neck, liver or kidney cancer. The chain has TRBV6-1 and TRBJ1-3; D not certain. Source: CD4+ or CD8+ T cells sorted from blood, taken in a trial of the OX40 agonist ivuxolimab. This chain's CDR3 is CASGAVGNTIYF. DNA for the CDR3: TGTGCCAGCGGTGCGGTAGGAAACACCATATATTTT.